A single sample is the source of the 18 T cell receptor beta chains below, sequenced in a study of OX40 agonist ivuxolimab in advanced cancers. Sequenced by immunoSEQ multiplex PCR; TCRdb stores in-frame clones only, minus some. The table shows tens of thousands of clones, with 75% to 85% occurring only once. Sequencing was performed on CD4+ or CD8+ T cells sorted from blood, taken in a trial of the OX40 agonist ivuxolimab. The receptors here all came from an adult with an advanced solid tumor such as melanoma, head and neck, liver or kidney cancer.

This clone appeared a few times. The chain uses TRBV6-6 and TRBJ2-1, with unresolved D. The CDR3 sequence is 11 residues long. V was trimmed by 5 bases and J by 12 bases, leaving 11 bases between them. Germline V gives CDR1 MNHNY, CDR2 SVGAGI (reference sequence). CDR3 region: CASSPRDLQFF. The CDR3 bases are TGTGCCAGCAGTCCCCGCGACCTGCAGTTCTTC.

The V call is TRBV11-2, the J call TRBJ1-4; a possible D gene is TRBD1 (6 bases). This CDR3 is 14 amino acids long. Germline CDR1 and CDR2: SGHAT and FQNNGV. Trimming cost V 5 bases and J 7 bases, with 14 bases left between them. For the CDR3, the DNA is TGTGCCAGCAGCAGCGACAGGCAGAGTGAAAAACTGTTTTTT. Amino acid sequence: CASSSDRQSEKLFF.

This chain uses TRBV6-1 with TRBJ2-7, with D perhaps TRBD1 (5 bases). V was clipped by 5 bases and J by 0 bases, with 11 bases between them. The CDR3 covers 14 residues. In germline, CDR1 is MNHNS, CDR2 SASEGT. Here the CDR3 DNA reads TGTGCCAGCAGTCAAGACAGATTCTCCTACGAGCAGTACGTC. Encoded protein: CASSQDRFSYEQYV.

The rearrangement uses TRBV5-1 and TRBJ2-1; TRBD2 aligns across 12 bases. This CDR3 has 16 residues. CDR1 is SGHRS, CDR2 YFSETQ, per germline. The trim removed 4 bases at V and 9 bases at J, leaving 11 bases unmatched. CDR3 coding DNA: TGCGCCAGCAGCCCAACGACTAGCGGGAGTCTCAGTGAGCAGTTCTTC. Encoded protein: CASSPTTSGSLSEQFF.

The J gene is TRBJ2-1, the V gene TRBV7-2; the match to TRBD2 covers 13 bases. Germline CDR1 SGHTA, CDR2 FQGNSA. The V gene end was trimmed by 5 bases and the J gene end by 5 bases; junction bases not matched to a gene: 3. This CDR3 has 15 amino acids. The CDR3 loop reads CASSMGLAGNNEQFF. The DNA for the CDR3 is TGTGCCAGCAGCATGGGACTAGCGGGAAACAATGAGCAGTTCTTC.

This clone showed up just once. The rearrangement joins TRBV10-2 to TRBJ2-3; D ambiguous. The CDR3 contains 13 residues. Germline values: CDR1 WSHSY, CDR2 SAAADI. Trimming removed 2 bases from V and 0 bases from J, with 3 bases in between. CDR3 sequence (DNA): TGCGCCAGCAGTGAGATGAGCACAGATACGCAGTATTTT. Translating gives CASSEMSTDTQYF.

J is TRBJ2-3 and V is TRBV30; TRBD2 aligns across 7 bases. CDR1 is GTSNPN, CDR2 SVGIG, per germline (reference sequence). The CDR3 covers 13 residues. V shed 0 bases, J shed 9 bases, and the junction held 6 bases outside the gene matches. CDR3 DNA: TGTGCCTGGAGTGTACGAGTGCGGGAGACGCAGTATTTT. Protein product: CAWSVRVRETQYF.

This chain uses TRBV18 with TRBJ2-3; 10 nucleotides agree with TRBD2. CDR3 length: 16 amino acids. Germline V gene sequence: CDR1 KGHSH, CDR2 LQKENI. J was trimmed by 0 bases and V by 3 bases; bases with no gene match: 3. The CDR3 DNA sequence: TGTGCCAGCTCACCCCAGACTAGCGGGAGCACAGATACGCAGTATTTT. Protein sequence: CASSPQTSGSTDTQYF.

The CDR3, as DNA: TGTGCCAGCAGCTTCCCCAACAGTCAAGAGCAGTTCTTC. It is translated as CASSFPNSQEQFF. The V and J genes are TRBV9 and TRBJ2-1, with D unclear. The CDR3 covers 13 residues. CDR1 is SGDLS, CDR2 YYNGEE, per germline. V lost 4 bases and J lost 10, with 15 bases in between.

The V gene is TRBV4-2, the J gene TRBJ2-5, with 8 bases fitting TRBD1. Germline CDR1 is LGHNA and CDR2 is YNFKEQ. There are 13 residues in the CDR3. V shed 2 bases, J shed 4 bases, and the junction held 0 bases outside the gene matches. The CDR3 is CASSQTGGETQYF. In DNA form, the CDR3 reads TGTGCCAGCAGCCAAACAGGGGGAGAGACCCAGTACTTC.

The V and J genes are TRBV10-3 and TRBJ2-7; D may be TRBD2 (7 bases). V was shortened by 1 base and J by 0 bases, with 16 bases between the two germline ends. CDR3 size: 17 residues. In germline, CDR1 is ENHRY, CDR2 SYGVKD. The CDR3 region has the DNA TGTGCCATCAGTGAGTGGGAGGGGGAGGGGAGCTCCTACGAGCAGTACGTC. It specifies CAISEWEGEGSSYEQYV.

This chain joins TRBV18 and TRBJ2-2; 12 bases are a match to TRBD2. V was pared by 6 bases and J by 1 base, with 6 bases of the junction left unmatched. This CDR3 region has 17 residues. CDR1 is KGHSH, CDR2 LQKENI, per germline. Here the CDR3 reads CASSFGLAGMNTGELFF. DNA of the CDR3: TGTGCCAGCTCCTTCGGACTAGCGGGGATGAACACCGGGGAGCTGTTTTTT. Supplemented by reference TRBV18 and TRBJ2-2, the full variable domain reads NAGVMQNPRHLVRRRGQEARLRCSPMKGHSHVYWYRQLPEEGLKFMVYLQKENIIDESGMPKERFSAEFPKEGPSILRIQQVVRGDSAAYFCASSFGLAGMNTGELFFGEGSRLTVL.

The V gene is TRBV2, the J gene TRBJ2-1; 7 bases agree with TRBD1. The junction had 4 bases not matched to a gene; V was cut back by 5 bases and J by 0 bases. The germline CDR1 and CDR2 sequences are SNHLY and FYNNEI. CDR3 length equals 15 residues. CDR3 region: CASSRDSSSYNEQFF. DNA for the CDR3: TGTGCCAGCAGTCGGGACAGCAGCTCCTACAATGAGCAGTTCTTC.

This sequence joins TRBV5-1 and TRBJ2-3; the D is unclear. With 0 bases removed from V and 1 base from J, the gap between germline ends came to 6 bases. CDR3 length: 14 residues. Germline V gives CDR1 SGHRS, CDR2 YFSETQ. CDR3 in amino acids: CASSLAPGTDTQYF. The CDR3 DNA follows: TGCGCCAGCAGCTTGGCGCCGGGCACAGATACGCAGTATTTT.

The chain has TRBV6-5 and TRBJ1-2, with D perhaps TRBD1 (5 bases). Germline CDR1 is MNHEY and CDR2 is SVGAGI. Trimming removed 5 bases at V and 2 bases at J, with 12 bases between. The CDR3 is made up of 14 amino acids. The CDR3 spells CASSGTYTNYGYTF. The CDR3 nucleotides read TGTGCCAGCAGTGGGACCTACACGAACTATGGCTACACCTTC.

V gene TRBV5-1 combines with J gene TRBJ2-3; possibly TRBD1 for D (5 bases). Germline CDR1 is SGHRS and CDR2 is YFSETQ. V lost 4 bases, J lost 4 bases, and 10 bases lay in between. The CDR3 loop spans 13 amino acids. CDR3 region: CASSSRGADTQYF. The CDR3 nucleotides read TGCGCCAGCAGCAGTAGGGGCGCAGATACGCAGTATTTT.

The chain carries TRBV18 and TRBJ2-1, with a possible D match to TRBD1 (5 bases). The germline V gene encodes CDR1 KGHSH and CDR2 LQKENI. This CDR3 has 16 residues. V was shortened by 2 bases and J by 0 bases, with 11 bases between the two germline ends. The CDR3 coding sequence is TGTGCCAGCTCACCATCAGGGCGGTCCTCCTACAATGAGCAGTTCTTC. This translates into CASSPSGRSSYNEQFF.

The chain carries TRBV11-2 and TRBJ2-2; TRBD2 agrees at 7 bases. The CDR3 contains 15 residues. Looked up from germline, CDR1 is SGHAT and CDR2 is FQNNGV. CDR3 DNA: TGTGTCTCGTCGTCGGGGGGACCTAACACCGGGGAGCTGTTTTTT. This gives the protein CVSSSGGPNTGELFF.